Shown below are 29 T cell receptor beta chains from a single sample sequenced in a study of T cell responses to AZD1222 COVID-19 vaccine. TCRdb's table, derived via immunoSEQ multiplex PCR, lists solely in-frame clones and lacks some. The table shows around 140,000 clones, with 90% occurring only once. The specimen comprised peripheral blood, sampled on day 0 of AZD1222 vaccination. All receptors derive from an adult in good health.

This clone was detected once. The gene calls are TRBV11-3 and TRBJ2-3, with 9 nucleotides matching TRBD2. Germline values: CDR1 SGHNT, CDR2 YENEEA. The V gene end was trimmed by 5 bases and the J gene end by 2 bases; junction bases not matched to a gene: 11. The CDR3 totals 17 residues. In DNA form, the CDR3 reads TGTGCCAGCAGCCCCCGAGCCAGCGGGAGGAACACAGATACGCAGTATTTT. It specifies CASSPRASGRNTDTQYF.

This chain connects TRBV7-9 to TRBJ1-5, with a possible D match to TRBD1 (5 bases). The CDR3 contains 16 residues. CDR1 is SEHNR and CDR2 is FQNEAQ in the germline V gene (reference sequence). Between the trimmed V and J ends, which lost 1 base and 4 bases, there was a span of 14 bases. The CDR3 reads CASSLVGRAVNQPQHF. CDR3 bases: TGTGCCAGCAGCTTAGTAGGCAGGGCCGTTAATCAGCCCCAGCATTTT.

CDR3 sequence reads: CASSLQREGNQPQHF. The CDR3 coding sequence is TGTGCCAGCAGCTTGCAGAGGGAGGGGAATCAGCCCCAGCATTTT. The chain carries TRBV7-8 and TRBJ1-5; a weak D match, TRBD1 (5 bases). V lost 3 bases, J lost 4 bases, and 13 bases lay in between. The CDR3 runs 15 residues. Germline loops: CDR1 SGHVS, CDR2 FQNEAQ.

The rearrangement links TRBV19 to TRBJ1-2; tentative D call: TRBD1 (6 bases). CDR1 is LNHDA and CDR2 is SQIVND in the germline V gene (reference sequence). The CDR3 runs 15 residues. V was clipped by 5 bases and J by 0 bases, with 13 bases between them. CDR3 coding DNA: TGTGCCAGTAGTTCGGGACACCGAGCTAACTATGGCTACACCTTC. It specifies CASSSGHRANYGYTF.

This chain links TRBV28 with TRBJ2-4; no clear D gene. The length of the CDR3 is 16 residues. Germline V CDR1 and CDR2: MDHEN, SYDVKM. V was shortened by 3 bases and J by 3 bases, with 15 bases between the two germline ends. The CDR3 reads CASSFLREEVKNIQYF. The CDR3 DNA reads as TGTGCCAGCAGTTTCCTTCGAGAGGAAGTCAAAAACATTCAGTACTTC.

This clone was recorded only once. J is TRBJ2-5 and V is TRBV7-7; D is unclear. Trimming removed 8 bases at V and 4 bases at J, with 8 bases between. There are 11 residues in the CDR3. Looked up from germline, CDR1 is SSHAT and CDR2 is FNYEAQ (reference sequence). The CDR3 here is CASAWGETQYF. The CDR3 region has the DNA TGTGCCAGCGCCTGGGGAGAGACCCAGTACTTC.

This clone appeared a single time. The rearrangement links TRBV19 to TRBJ1-1; D ambiguous. This CDR3 has 13 residues. V was shortened by 3 bases and J by 2 bases, with 7 bases between the two germline ends. Germline loops: CDR1 LNHDA, CDR2 SQIVND (reference sequence). The DNA of the CDR3 is TGTGCCAGTAGTATTAGTACTAACACTGAAGCTTTCTTT. As protein: CASSISTNTEAFF.

The chain uses TRBV3-1 (or the pseudogene TRBV3-2) and TRBJ2-7; possible D gene TRBD1, 5 bases. The ends were cut back, 4 bases at V and 0 bases at J, with 22 bases in the middle. Per the germline V gene, CDR1 is LGHDT and CDR2 is YNNKEL (reference sequence). The CDR3 consists of 18 residues. The CDR3 spells CASSPRVGLPRSSYEQYF. The CDR3 nucleotides read TGTGCCAGCAGCCCCAGGGTGGGCTTGCCCAGGAGCTCCTACGAGCAGTACTTC.

The J gene is TRBJ1-1, the V gene TRBV18, with TRBD1 as a possible D gene (6 bases). CDR1 and CDR2 from the germline V gene are KGHSH and LQKENI. Trimming stripped 4 bases from V and 6 bases from J, with 12 bases between. The CDR3 is 13 residues long. The CDR3, as DNA: TGTGCCAGCTCACAGGACAGAGTCCCTGAAGCTTTCTTT. Encoded protein: CASSQDRVPEAFF.

The chain uses TRBV5-4 and TRBJ1-1; 8 bases are a match to TRBD1. The V and J ends lost 4 bases and 4 bases, in that order; junction bases with no gene match: 9. Germline V gives CDR1 SGHNT, CDR2 YYREEE (reference sequence). This CDR3 is 15 amino acids long. CDR3 bases: TGTGCCAGCAGCGCTGACAGGGGAAAGGGCACTGAAGCTTTCTTT. The encoded protein is CASSADRGKGTEAFF.

CDR3 bases: TGTGCCAGCAGCGTTGGGACAATCGGGGAAAAACTGTTTTTT. This encodes CASSVGTIGEKLFF. This chain connects TRBV9 to TRBJ1-4; a weak D match, TRBD1 (6 bases). Deletions cut 2 bases from V and 8 bases from J, with 13 bases between. Germline V gene data show CDR1 as SGDLS and CDR2 as YYNGEE. The CDR3 sequence is 14 residues long.

This clone is a singleton in its sample. This chain links TRBV3-1 (or the pseudogene TRBV3-2) with TRBJ1-1; the D gene is possibly TRBD1 (5 bases). The germline CDR1 and CDR2 sequences are LGHDT and YNNKEL (reference sequence). Trimming cost V 6 bases and J 1 base, with 15 bases left between them. This CDR3 spans 15 amino acids. The CDR3 nucleotides read TGTGCCAGCAGGTCCACCGGGACTTCGAACACTGAAGCTTTCTTT. The encoded protein is CASRSTGTSNTEAFF.

This clone has a handful of counts. J is TRBJ2-7 and V is TRBV6-2 or TRBV6-3; D is ambiguous. Trimming took off 0 bases at V and 6 bases at J, with 3 bases between the two ends. Per the germline V gene, CDR1 is MNHEY and CDR2 is SVGEGT. CDR3 length: 11 amino acids. The CDR3 nucleotides are TGTGCCAGCAGTTACTCGATCGAGCAGTACTTC. Amino acid sequence: CASSYSIEQYF.

The chain recombines TRBV7-8 with TRBJ1-5; weak D call: TRBD1 (5 bases). The CDR3 has 14 residues. Germline V gene data show CDR1 as SGHVS and CDR2 as FQNEAQ. V was pared by 5 bases and J by 6 bases, with 14 bases between. The chain's CDR3 is CASSRRGGAQPQHF. CDR3 bases: TGTGCCAGCAGCCGACGGGGGGGTGCTCAGCCCCAGCATTTT.

This sequence joins TRBV9 and TRBJ1-3; TRBD1 might be the D (6 bases). The CDR3 is 15 residues long. Germline CDR1 and CDR2: SGDLS and YYNGEE. Trimming stripped 0 bases from V and 3 bases from J, with 10 bases between. CDR3 DNA: TGTGCCAGCAGCGTAGGACAGGTCATTGGAAACACCATATATTTT. Protein: CASSVGQVIGNTIYF.

The chain couples TRBV27 to TRBJ2-7, with D hard to call. The germline V gene encodes CDR1 MNHEY and CDR2 SMNVEV (reference sequence). The CDR3 spans 14 residues. V dropped 2 bases and J dropped 0 bases, with 8 bases sitting between them. CDR3 protein: CASSLIGVSYEQYF. CDR3 nucleotides: TGTGCCAGCAGTTTAATTGGGGTCTCCTACGAGCAGTACTTC.

The chain recombines TRBV11-2 with TRBJ2-3; no definite D call. Trimming cost V 0 bases and J 2 bases, with 9 bases left between them. Germline assignment: CDR1 SGHAT and CDR2 FQNNGV. The CDR3 is 15 amino acids. The CDR3 region has the DNA TGTGCCAGCAGCTTAGAATTAGACGCCACAGATACGCAGTATTTT. Encoded protein: CASSLELDATDTQYF.

V is TRBV14 and J is TRBJ2-3, with a possible D match to TRBD2 (6 bases). Trimming took 2 bases from V and 6 from J, leaving 21 bases between them. Germline V gene sequence: CDR1 SGHDN, CDR2 FVKESK. This CDR3 has 17 residues. CDR3 nucleotides: TGTGCCAGCAGCCAACTCCCCGGGACTCCAAGGGAGGATACGCAGTATTTT. Amino acids: CASSQLPGTPREDTQYF.

This clone was observed a handful of times. This rearrangement joins TRBV7-9 to TRBJ1-4; 8 positions match TRBD1. The CDR3 covers 13 residues. The V and J ends lost 5 bases and 8 bases, in that order; junction bases with no gene match: 4. Germline V gives CDR1 SEHNR, CDR2 FQNEAQ (reference sequence). The CDR3 DNA sequence: TGTGCCAGCAGCCCGACAGGGGTAGAAAAACTGTTTTTT. Residues: CASSPTGVEKLFF.

The chain is built from TRBV27 and TRBJ2-7, with 10 positions matching TRBD2. The CDR3 runs 14 residues. The germline V gene encodes CDR1 MNHEY and CDR2 SMNVEV (reference sequence). J was trimmed by 7 bases and V by 7 bases; bases with no gene match: 10. DNA for the CDR3: TGTGCCAGCACCCCCCTAGCGGGAGCCTTTGAGCAGTACTTC. As protein: CASTPLAGAFEQYF.

This chain connects TRBV4-2 to TRBJ2-1, with 9 bases fitting TRBD1. V lost 2 bases and J lost 4; bases outside the gene matches: 9. The CDR3 is 17 amino acids. Germline assignment: CDR1 LGHNA and CDR2 YNFKEQ. The CDR3 sequence is CASSQSHRQGVYNEQFF. Here the CDR3 DNA reads TGTGCCAGCAGCCAATCTCACAGACAGGGGGTTTACAATGAGCAGTTCTTC.

The chain links TRBV28 to TRBJ1-3; D gene ambiguous. The ends were cut back, 4 bases at V and 6 bases at J, with 1 base in the middle. This CDR3 region has 10 residues. Germline V gene sequence: CDR1 MDHEN, CDR2 SYDVKM. CDR3 DNA sequence: TGTGCCAGCAGTTCAAACACCATATATTTT. This translates into CASSSNTIYF.

This rearrangement joins TRBV29-1 to TRBJ1-2, with D possibly being TRBD1 (5 bases). CDR1 SQVTM and CDR2 ANQGSEA come from the germline V gene. V lost 8 bases and J 8 bases, leaving 18 bases between the germline ends. The CDR3 length is 12 residues. The CDR3 nucleotides read TGCAGCTCCCTAGCAGGGCTCGAAGGCTACACCTTC. Translated: CSSLAGLEGYTF.

The chain couples TRBV3-1 (or the pseudogene TRBV3-2) to TRBJ1-5; TRBD1 matches at 11 bases. Losses at the gene ends were 4 bases for V and 4 bases for J; bases not matched to a gene: 6. CDR3 length equals 16 residues. Germline V gene lookup returns CDR1 LGHDT and CDR2 YNNKEL (reference sequence). CDR3 sequence reads: CASSPGQGAGNQPQHF. Here the CDR3 DNA reads TGTGCCAGCAGCCCAGGACAGGGGGCGGGAAATCAGCCCCAGCATTTT.

The V and J genes are TRBV6-2 or TRBV6-3 and TRBJ1-4; D gene uncertain. Trimming shortened V by 3 bases and J by 8 bases, and 13 bases separated the two germline ends. The CDR3 loop spans 14 amino acids. Germline CDR1 MNHEY, CDR2 SVGEGT. The CDR3 nucleotides are TGTGCCAGCAGTTATGGGGTCGGGTCCGAAAAACTGTTTTTT. Its translation: CASSYGVGSEKLFF.

As regards this clone: Other DNA sequences in the same sample also yield this CDR3. V gene TRBV6-4 combines with J gene TRBJ2-1; TRBD2 might be the D (6 bases). Per germline, CDR1 MRHNA and CDR2 SNTAGT. The ends were cut back, 0 bases at V and 0 bases at J, with 6 bases in the middle. The CDR3 spans 15 residues. The CDR3 DNA reads TGTGCCAGCAGTGACTCAGCGGGCTCCTACAATGAGCAGTTCTTC. Its protein product is CASSDSAGSYNEQFF.

The chain links TRBV28 to TRBJ2-5; 9 bases align to TRBD1. Germline lookup yields CDR1 MDHEN and CDR2 SYDVKM. This CDR3 is 14 amino acids long. Trimming at V came to 7 bases and at J to 9 bases, leaving 12 bases not matched to a gene. The CDR3 spells CASTLDRGPQAQYF. CDR3 nucleotides: TGTGCCAGCACCTTGGACAGGGGCCCCCAGGCCCAGTACTTC.

The table lists this clone with a count of one. The V and J genes are TRBV6-2 or TRBV6-3 and TRBJ1-5; TRBD1 matches 8 bases. The V gene end was trimmed by 0 bases and the J gene end by 7 bases; junction bases not matched to a gene: 11. The CDR3 is 17 amino acids. Germline assignment: CDR1 MNHEY and CDR2 SVGEGT. This CDR3 reads CASSYSKAGGAGQPQHF. In DNA form, the CDR3 reads TGTGCCAGCAGTTACTCGAAAGCAGGGGGCGCGGGACAGCCCCAGCATTTT.

The J gene is TRBJ2-1, the V gene TRBV7-2, with D perhaps TRBD1 (6 bases). The CDR3 totals 13 residues. The V end lost 0 bases, the J end lost 8 bases, and 8 bases lay between the germline ends. The germline V gene encodes CDR1 SGHTA and CDR2 FQGNSA. The CDR3 region is CASSLAWTDEQFF. CDR3 nucleotide sequence: TGTGCCAGCAGCTTAGCGTGGACAGATGAGCAGTTCTTC.